Below are 30 T cell receptor beta chains sequenced from a single sample in a study of CD8+ T cells in alopecia areata. Sequencing used cDNA as its template, made by extracting RNA and reverse transcribing it. Sequencing used immunoSEQ multiplex PCR; TCRdb keeps in-frame clones, though not all of them. This sample has fewer than 200,000 clones, with less than 75% found just once. Specimen: CD8+ T cells sorted from blood, collected at week 0. These receptors were obtained from a human donor with alopecia areata.

In its sample, this clone was seen once. The chain couples TRBV4-1 to TRBJ1-2; D possibly corresponds to TRBD1 (5 bases). V shed 5 bases and J shed 2 bases, with 12 bases lying between them. CDR1 and CDR2 (germline): MGHRA, YSYEKL. This CDR3 has 14 residues. CDR3 bases: TGCGCCAGCAGCATTTCGGGGGGGAACTATGGCTACACCTTC. Translation gives CASSISGGNYGYTF.

This clone came up once. The gene calls are TRBV5-6 and TRBJ2-7, with 7 positions matching TRBD2. Germline CDR1 and CDR2: SGHDT and YYEEEE. The V gene end was trimmed by 4 bases and the J gene end by 6 bases; junction bases not matched to a gene: 16. There are 16 residues in the CDR3. CDR3 nucleotide sequence: TGTGCCAGCAGCACTTCCCTCACCCGACTAGCTTCCGAGCAGTACTTC. Amino acid sequence: CASSTSLTRLASEQYF.

In its sample, this clone was seen a few times. The rearrangement links TRBV29-1 to TRBJ2-2; D unclear. Trimming took 2 bases from V and 8 from J, leaving 9 bases between them. This CDR3 region has 12 residues. Germline V gives CDR1 SQVTM, CDR2 ANQGSEA. This CDR3 reads CSVEFMTGELFF. CDR3 DNA sequence: TGCAGCGTTGAATTTATGACGGGGGAGCTGTTTTTT.

Only one count was recorded for this clone. The V and J genes are TRBV13 and TRBJ1-5; the match to TRBD1 covers 9 bases. Germline V gene data show CDR1 as PRHDT and CDR2 as FYEKMQ (reference sequence). Trimming took 5 bases from V and 3 from J; bases not matched to a gene: 2. CDR3 length: 14 amino acids. As DNA, the CDR3 is TGTGCCAGCAGCCGGACAGGGGACAATCAGCCCCAGCATTTT. Amino acid sequence: CASSRTGDNQPQHF.

This clone has a single count. The chain joins TRBV5-1 to TRBJ2-3, with D unresolved. Germline V gene lookup returns CDR1 SGHRS and CDR2 YFSETQ. This CDR3 is built from 11 residues. The V end lost 5 bases, the J end lost 6 bases, and 7 bases lay between the germline ends. The CDR3 loop reads CASRGSDTQYF. The CDR3 coding sequence is TGCGCCAGCAGGGGTTCGGATACGCAGTATTTT. Full variable domain (outside the CDR3, taken from reference TRBV5-1 and TRBJ2-3): KAGVTQTPRYLIKTRGQQVTLSCSPISGHRSVSWYQQTPGQGLQFLFEYFSETQRNKGNFPGRFSGRQFSNSRSEMNVSTLELGDSALYLCASRGSDTQYFGPGTRLTVL.

The gene calls are TRBV9 and TRBJ2-5; 9 bases are a match to TRBD2. CDR1 is SGDLS, CDR2 YYNGEE, per germline. This CDR3 is built from 15 residues. Germline trimming cut 0 bases from V and 4 bases from J; bases unmatched to any gene: 4. CDR3 DNA sequence: TGTGCCAGCAGCGTAGGTCGCGGGGGGGCAGAGACCCAGTACTTC. It codes for CASSVGRGGAETQYF.

The rearrangement uses TRBV20-1 and TRBJ2-7, with D unclear. Germline assignment: CDR1 DFQATT and CDR2 SNEGSKA (reference sequence). This CDR3 has 10 residues. The V end was cut by 6 bases, the J end by 7 bases, with 10 bases between. Here the CDR3 DNA reads TGCAGTGCGGAACGCGGTGAGCAGTACTTC. Translation: CSAERGEQYF.

The genes are TRBV14 and TRBJ2-7; D call uncertain. CDR1 and CDR2 from the germline V gene are SGHDN and FVKESK. The CDR3 contains 13 residues. The V end was cut by 5 bases, the J end by 2 bases, with 10 bases between. Written as DNA, the CDR3 is TGTGCCAGCAGCTTAGGGCTTACCTACGAGCAGTACTTC. Translation gives CASSLGLTYEQYF.

The chain joins TRBV15 to TRBJ2-3; D possibly corresponds to TRBD2 (6 bases). The V end lost 7 bases, the J end lost 6 bases, and 20 bases lay between the germline ends. The germline V gene has CDR1 LNHNV and CDR2 YYDKDF (reference sequence). The CDR3 length is 15 residues. CDR3 sequence: CATTELPRGVDTQYF. DNA of the CDR3: TGTGCCACCACCGAACTCCCGCGGGGCGTGGATACGCAGTATTTT.

CDR3 sequence: CASSSDSNYGYTF. CDR3 bases: TGCGCCAGCAGCTCGGACAGTAACTATGGCTACACCTTC. The chain recombines TRBV5-1 with TRBJ1-2, with TRBD1 as a possible D gene (6 bases). V was cut by 3 bases and J by 1 base, with 7 bases left in between. CDR1 is SGHRS, CDR2 YFSETQ, per germline. The length of the CDR3 is 13 residues.

To note about this clone: A junction boundary mismatches the germline segment, possibly from a read error. The chain is built from TRBV13 and TRBJ2-4; D is undetermined. The V gene's germline CDR1 is PRHDT and CDR2 FYEKMQ (reference sequence). The CDR3 is 13 residues long. The CDR3 DNA is TGCGCCAGCAGCGTCAAATCAGAAAACATTCAGTACTTC. Translating it yields CASSVKSENIQYF.

About this clone: This CDR3 is also generated by other DNA sequences in the sample. The chain combines TRBV5-1 with TRBJ2-7; possible D gene TRBD1, 6 bases. V was trimmed by 0 bases and J by 2 bases, leaving 9 bases between them. This CDR3 is built from 14 residues. Germline V CDR1 and CDR2: SGHRS, YFSETQ. CDR3 sequence: CASSLGAGAYEQYF. The CDR3 DNA reads TGCGCCAGCAGCTTGGGCGCAGGGGCCTACGAGCAGTACTTC.

The CDR3 here is CASSTARQEYNQPQHF. The CDR3 nucleotides are TGTGCCAGCAGCACCGCGCGACAGGAATACAATCAGCCCCAGCATTTT. The rearrangement uses TRBV5-6 and TRBJ1-5, with TRBD1 as a possible D gene (6 bases). Germline lookup yields CDR1 SGHDT and CDR2 YYEEEE. Trimming pared 4 bases from V and 3 bases from J, leaving 17 bases between. The CDR3 spans 16 residues.

V is TRBV5-6 and J is TRBJ1-1, with D hard to call. The CDR3 has 15 amino acids. Trimming took off 0 bases at V and 1 base at J, with 10 bases between the two ends. In germline, CDR1 is SGHDT, CDR2 YYEEEE. In DNA, the CDR3 is TGTGCCAGCAGCTTGGCCCCAGGATCGAACACTGAAGCTTTCTTT. It codes for CASSLAPGSNTEAFF.

Of note for this clone: The junction does not match germline at one end; this may be a read error. Other DNA sequences in the sample encode the same CDR3. This chain links TRBV11-2 with TRBJ2-1, with TRBD1 as a possible D gene (6 bases). Germline loops: CDR1 SGHAT, CDR2 FQNNGV. The CDR3 runs 12 residues. The CDR3 loop reads CASSLGGDEQFF. In DNA, the CDR3 is TGTGCCAGCAGTTTAGGGGGTGATGAGCAGTTCTTC.

The chain combines TRBV29-1 with TRBJ1-1, with D unresolved. Trimming left V 8 bases short and J 5 bases short, with 15 bases between. In germline, CDR1 is SQVTM, CDR2 ANQGSEA. The CDR3 extends over 12 amino acids. CDR3: CSLGKDETEAFF. The CDR3 nucleotides are TGCAGCCTCGGGAAGGATGAGACTGAAGCTTTCTTT.

The V gene is TRBV13, the J gene TRBJ2-7, with D perhaps being TRBD1 or TRBD2 (5 bases each). V gave up 5 bases and J gave up 0 bases, with 17 bases separating them. This CDR3 is 16 amino acids long. Germline V lookup: CDR1 PRHDT, CDR2 FYEKMQ (reference sequence). The CDR3, as DNA: TGTGCCAGCAGCAACCGGGGCAGCTCCTTCTCCTACGAGCAGTACTTC. It encodes CASSNRGSSFSYEQYF.

The chain carries TRBV15 and TRBJ2-1; TRBD2 aligns across 13 bases. Germline V gene lookup returns CDR1 LNHNV and CDR2 YYDKDF (reference sequence). The CDR3 consists of 15 residues. The junction had 1 base not matched to a gene; V was cut back by 1 base and J by 7 bases. The CDR3: CATSRGTSGGNEQFF. CDR3 sequence (DNA): TGTGCCACCAGCAGAGGGACTAGCGGGGGTAATGAGCAGTTCTTC. Variable domain in full (rest from reference TRBV15 and TRBJ2-1): DAMVIQNPRYQVTQFGKPVTLSCSQTLNHNVMYWYQQKSSQAPKLLFHYYDKDFNNEADTPDNFQSRRPNTSFCFLDIRSPGLGDTAMYLCATSRGTSGGNEQFFGPGTRLTVL.

The V gene is TRBV25-1, the J gene TRBJ1-2; a weak D match, TRBD1 (5 bases). Germline loops: CDR1 MGHDK, CDR2 SYGVNS. Deletions cut 6 bases from V and 3 bases from J, with 26 bases between. The CDR3 length is 18 residues. The CDR3 loop is CASRGIRVRREHDYGYTF. CDR3 nucleotides: TGTGCCAGCAGGGGAATCAGGGTTCGGCGGGAGCATGACTATGGCTACACCTTC.

The V call is TRBV4-2, the J call TRBJ1-6; D gene unclear. The CDR3 runs 16 residues. Germline V gene sequence: CDR1 LGHNA, CDR2 YNFKEQ. Trimming removed 4 bases at V and 5 bases at J, with 15 bases between. Here the CDR3 reads CASSPSLGFDNSPLHF. In DNA, the CDR3 is TGTGCCAGCAGCCCCTCGCTGGGGTTCGATAATTCACCCCTCCACTTT.

In this sample, this clone turned up once. The chain couples TRBV6-6 to TRBJ2-5; D possibly corresponds to TRBD1 (6 bases). V was cut by 5 bases and J by 3 bases, with 16 bases left in between. The CDR3 loop spans 15 amino acids. Germline V CDR1 and CDR2: MNHNY, SVGAGI (reference sequence). CDR3 in DNA: TGTGCCAGCAGTCCCGAGGGGGAGAGTGAAGAGACCCAGTACTTC. Protein sequence: CASSPEGESEETQYF.

The V and J genes are TRBV13 and TRBJ2-5, with a possible D match to TRBD1 (7 bases). The CDR3 is 15 residues long. Germline CDR1 is PRHDT and CDR2 is FYEKMQ (reference sequence). Trimming removed 5 bases at V and 3 bases at J, with 16 bases between. The CDR3 bases are TGTGCCAGCAGCACCGCGGGACAGCTAAAAGAGACCCAGTACTTC. It yields the protein CASSTAGQLKETQYF.

This rearrangement joins TRBV30 to TRBJ2-3, with unresolved D. There are 13 residues in the CDR3. Per the germline V gene, CDR1 is GTSNPN and CDR2 is SVGIG (reference sequence). For the CDR3, the DNA is TGTGCATTGGACGGGTTTTCATCCGATACGCAGTATTTT. This encodes CALDGFSSDTQYF.

The count of this clone is one. The chain recombines TRBV6-5 with TRBJ1-4, with D possibly TRBD1 on 5 matching bases. CDR3 length: 11 amino acids. Germline values: CDR1 MNHEY, CDR2 SVGAGI. Trimming removed 6 bases from V and 7 bases from J, with 6 bases in between. The CDR3 here is CASRTGEKLFF. The CDR3 region has the DNA TGTGCCAGCAGAACAGGTGAAAAACTGTTTTTT.

This clone was detected only once. The chain recombines TRBV7-8 with TRBJ2-1, with D uncertain. The germline V and J ends were trimmed by 5 bases and 6 bases, with 20 bases remaining between them. CDR3 size: 16 residues. CDR1 and CDR2 (germline): SGHVS, FQNEAQ. CDR3 sequence: CASSPPVQASGNEQFF. The CDR3 DNA reads TGTGCCAGCAGCCCACCGGTCCAGGCCTCAGGCAATGAGCAGTTCTTC.

The rearrangement uses TRBV19 and TRBJ2-7, with unresolved D. Deletions cut 3 bases from V and 1 base from J, with 13 bases between. The V gene's germline CDR1 is LNHDA and CDR2 SQIVND (reference sequence). The CDR3 covers 15 residues. The CDR3 sequence: CASSIASIGSYEQYF. CDR3 DNA: TGTGCCAGTAGTATCGCCAGCATCGGTTCCTACGAGCAGTACTTC.

This clone was seen a handful of times. The CDR3 sequence: CASSEGGRAGTGELFF. In nucleotides, the CDR3 is TGTGCCAGCAGTGAAGGAGGCAGGGCGGGCACCGGGGAGCTGTTTTTT. This chain links TRBV2 with TRBJ2-2; perhaps D is TRBD1 or TRBD2 (5 bases each). Trimming removed 1 base from V and 4 bases from J, with 13 bases in between. The CDR3 covers 16 residues. Germline CDR1 SNHLY, CDR2 FYNNEI.

Only a few counts were recorded for this clone. The chain carries TRBV7-9 and TRBJ2-7, with TRBD2 identical over 8 bases. Unmatched junction bases numbered 20, after V lost 4 bases and J lost 6 bases. CDR3 length: 18 amino acids. Per germline, CDR1 SEHNR and CDR2 FQNEAQ (reference sequence). The CDR3 region has the DNA TGTGCCAGCAGCTCCCCAGACAAAGACGGGACTAGTCACGGCGAGCAGTACTTC. Protein sequence: CASSSPDKDGTSHGEQYF.

The chain couples TRBV19 to TRBJ2-1, with 7 bases that match TRBD1. V lost 4 bases to trimming and J lost 1 base; unmatched junction nucleotides: 7. From germline, CDR1 is LNHDA and CDR2 SQIVND (reference sequence). The CDR3 length is 16 residues. The CDR3 reads CASSTWTGSSYNEQFF. CDR3 bases: TGTGCCAGTAGTACCTGGACAGGTAGTTCCTACAATGAGCAGTTCTTC.

The rearrangement links TRBV15 to TRBJ2-7, with TRBD1 matching over 9 bases. Losses at the gene ends were 4 bases for V and 3 bases for J; bases not matched to a gene: 7. The length of the CDR3 is 15 residues. The germline V gene has CDR1 LNHNV and CDR2 YYDKDF (reference sequence). The CDR3 here is CATSTPGTGNYEQYF. CDR3 DNA: TGTGCCACCAGCACACCCGGGACAGGGAACTACGAGCAGTACTTC.